The 3 T cell receptor beta chains in this list originate from one sample, sequenced in a study of shared clonotypes between healthy human individuals. Sequenced by immunoSEQ multiplex PCR; TCRdb stores in-frame clones only, minus some. The table includes roughly 2,300,000 clones, 92% detected once. The sample taken for sequencing was naive CD4+ T cells from PBMCs. Noted subset: CD45RA+ positively selected. Every receptor here comes from a man aged 18 to 35 in good health. Some clones in this sample may be carry-over from other donors' samples.

The chain joins TRBV21-1 to TRBJ2-2; the D call TRBD2 from the table was never checked on the DNA. TRBV21-1 is termed a pseudogene. This CDR3 comprises 17 residues. CDR3 residues: CASSELAGALNTGELFF. For the CDR3, the DNA is TGTGCCAGCAGCGAGCTAGCGGGAGCCTTGAACACCGGGGAGCTGTTTTTT.

The chain uses TRBV2 and TRBJ2-5; D gene ambiguous. The CDR3 sequence is 12 residues long. Trimming took 6 bases from V and 3 from J, leaving 8 bases between them. CDR1 SNHLY and CDR2 FYNNEI come from the germline V gene. The CDR3 nucleotides are TGTGCCAGCAGGACGGACGAAGAGACCCAGTACTTC. This translates into CASRTDEETQYF.

This clone was seen a single time. The chain joins TRBV6-1 to TRBJ1-3; 8 bases align to TRBD1. Trimming at V came to 6 bases and at J to 5 bases, leaving 6 bases not matched to a gene. In germline, CDR1 is MNHNS, CDR2 SASEGT. This CDR3 spans 14 amino acids. The CDR3 sequence is CASRLGTGRNTIYF. For the CDR3, the DNA is TGTGCCAGCAGACTAGGGACAGGCCGAAACACCATATATTTT.